This T cell receptor (beta chain) was found in a study of neurological immune-mediated disorders. The cell input for sorted libraries was more than 750,000, and those cells were CD4+ or CD8+ T cells. Remarks on this clonotype: What it binds is not known.

5'RACE with 10-nucleotide random UMIs generated the cDNA. TCRdb used MiXCR to reprocess the 5' RACE reads, holding one entry per CDR3 protein. Of 40,000 or so distinct CDR3 sequences in the sample, nearly 5% were seen once. Trimming shortened V by 0 bases and J by 7 bases, and 12 bases separated the two germline ends. The CDR3 runs to 14 residues. Germline CDR1 GTSNPN, CDR2 SVGIG (reference sequence). Study conclusions and caveats: CDR3 amino acid sequences found in expanded clones were never shared across subjects, suggesting private repertoires in all groups. The most TCR clonal expansion was seen in HTLV-1-associated myelopathy, whereas the least was seen in multiple sclerosis, below the level in healthy controls.

Sequencing was performed on CD4+ T cells from blood. This receptor was obtained from a man aged 18 to 30 in good health. The V call is TRBV30, the J call TRBJ1-4; D gene ambiguous. In DNA form, the CDR3 reads TGTGCCTGGAGTGTACAAAGACTGAGTGAAAAACTGTTTTTT. It specifies CAWSVQRLSEKLFF. Full variable domain (outside the CDR3, taken from reference TRBV30 and TRBJ1-4): SQTIHQWPATLVQPVGSPLSLECTVEGTSNPNLYWYRQAAGRGLQLLFYSVGIGQISSEVPQNLSASRPQDRQFILSSKKLLLSDSGFYLCAWSVQRLSEKLFFGSGTQLSVL.